In its sample, the clone carrying this TCR beta chain was seen a few times. Its antigen is undetermined. This entry belongs to a study of T-cell memory formation after mild COVID-19. About the research overall: TCR clusters were largely donor specific. Points from the study as a whole: Contracting clones from day 15 to 85 showed balanced CD4/CD8; later expanders favored CD4+.

It was 5'RACE with constant-segment primers that produced the TCR alpha and TCR beta cDNA libraries, which carried sample barcodes and UMIs. TCRdb reprocessed the 5' RACE reads with MiXCR, giving one entry per CDR3 protein. The table lists roughly 400,000 distinct CDR3 sequences, under 20% of them singletons, with 20% to 25% in the top ten. The germline V gene has CDR1 DFQATT and CDR2 SNEGSKA (reference sequence). The CDR3 sequence is 13 residues long. The V end was cut by 6 bases, the J end by 2 bases, with 13 bases between. Sample: PBMCs or a T cell subset sorted from them (not recorded which). The chain uses TRBV20-1 and TRBJ2-5; D is perhaps TRBD1 (6 bases). This receptor was taken from a young man who had mild COVID-19 (a few samples of this study predate the infection). Cell type and time point are not known. The DNA of the CDR3 is TGCAGTGCAAAGGGGGACCTACAAGAGACCCAGTACTTC. Protein sequence: CSAKGDLQETQYF.